The 24 T cell receptor beta chains listed next were all sequenced from one sample in a study of blood T cell repertoires in COVID-19. Method: immunoSEQ multiplex PCR; TCRdb's copy keeps in-frame clones and lacks some. Of around 180,000 clones detected, 60% to 85% appear once; the ten largest clones hold 15% to 20%. What was sequenced was peripheral blood. All receptors come from a man in his 60s with active or convalescent COVID-19.

The CDR3 DNA follows: TGTGCCAGCAGTTTACCCGGCGGTGAGCAGTTCTTC. It is translated as CASSLPGGEQFF. The chain joins TRBV27 to TRBJ2-1; D gene ambiguous. The V gene's germline CDR1 is MNHEY and CDR2 SMNVEV (reference sequence). CDR3 length: 12 residues. The V and J ends lost 2 bases and 9 bases respectively, with 8 bases between them.

A few counts support this clone. The J gene is TRBJ2-1, the V gene TRBV10-2, with TRBD2 matching over 7 bases. The V gene's germline CDR1 is WSHSY and CDR2 SAAADI. The V gene end was trimmed by 6 bases and the J gene end by 7 bases; junction bases not matched to a gene: 12. This CDR3 spans 15 amino acids. CDR3 residues: CASSLSGGVGNEQFF. CDR3 in DNA: TGCGCCAGCAGCCTTTCGGGGGGAGTGGGAAATGAGCAGTTCTTC.

V and J are TRBV7-9 and TRBJ2-7; perhaps TRBD1 as D (6 bases). The CDR3 has 15 amino acids. The germline gives CDR1 SEHNR, CDR2 FQNEAQ (reference sequence). Trimming took off 5 bases at V and 0 bases at J, with 14 bases between the two ends. CDR3 in amino acids: CASSPRTEPSYEQYF. CDR3 nucleotides: TGTGCCAGCAGCCCCCGGACAGAGCCCTCCTACGAGCAGTACTTC.

The chain is built from TRBV9 and TRBJ2-3; the D gene is possibly TRBD1 (6 bases). V was cut by 4 bases and J by 6 bases, with 15 bases left in between. The CDR3 runs 14 residues. Germline CDR1 and CDR2: SGDLS and YYNGEE. The CDR3 DNA follows: TGTGCCAGCAGCCCAGGGGTTCTAGTCGATACGCAGTATTTT. This encodes CASSPGVLVDTQYF.

The chain has TRBV2 and TRBJ2-6; 8 bases match TRBD1. The CDR3 covers 16 residues. CDR1 is SNHLY and CDR2 is FYNNEI in the germline V gene. The CDR3 sequence: CGKGGTGLSGANVLTF. The CDR3 DNA is TGTGGGAAAGGCGGGACAGGTCTCTCTGGGGCCAACGTCCTGACTTTC. Filled out from reference TRBV2 and TRBJ2-6, the complete variable domain reads EPEVTQTPSHQVTQMGQEVILRCVPISNHLYFYWYRQILGQKVEFLVSFYNNEISEKSEIFDDQFSVERPDGSNFTLKIRSTKLEDSAMYFCGKGGTGLSGANVLTFGAGSRLTVL.

This chain connects TRBV5-8 to TRBJ2-1; D gene uncertain. CDR1 and CDR2 from the germline V gene are SGHTS and YDEGEE. This CDR3 is 13 amino acids long. Trimming left V 3 bases short and J 13 bases short, with 17 bases between. In DNA form, the CDR3 reads TGTGCCAGCAGCTCCTTCCGCGAACCCGAACAGTTCTTC. It translates to CASSSFREPEQFF. Full variable domain (remainder filled in from reference TRBV5-8 and TRBJ2-1): EAGVTQSPTHLIKTRGQQATLRCSPISGHTSVYWYQQALGLGLQFLLWYDEGEERNRGNFPPRFSGRQFPNYSSELNVNALELEDSALYLCASSSFREPEQFFGPGTRLTVL.

The V and J genes are TRBV7-9 and TRBJ2-5, with TRBD1 matching 7 bases. The CDR3 sequence is 15 residues long. With 5 bases clipped from V and 5 bases from J, the junction kept 11 bases outside the gene matches. From germline, CDR1 is SEHNR and CDR2 FQNEAQ (reference sequence). CDR3 bases: TGTGCCAGCAGCGTAAACAGGGGTTATTTGGAGACCCAGTACTTC. It codes for CASSVNRGYLETQYF.

The chain has TRBV19 and TRBJ2-3, with D possibly matching TRBD2 (7 bases). Per germline, CDR1 LNHDA and CDR2 SQIVND (reference sequence). V was cut by 11 bases and J by 5 bases, with 17 bases left in between. The CDR3 has 13 residues. DNA of the CDR3: TGTGCCGGGGGGGCCTCCCTGGGAGATACGCAGTATTTT. Translating it yields CAGGASLGDTQYF.

This clone has a handful of counts. The CDR3 is CASSLGGSYEQYF. CDR3 coding DNA: TGTGCCAGCTCACTCGGGGGCTCCTACGAGCAGTACTTC. The genes are TRBV18 and TRBJ2-7; maybe TRBD2 (6 bases). The CDR3 has 13 residues. From germline, CDR1 is KGHSH and CDR2 LQKENI. With 4 bases removed from V and 0 bases from J, the gap between germline ends came to 7 bases.

The chain recombines TRBV7-9 with TRBJ1-2; weak D call: TRBD1 (6 bases). CDR1 and CDR2 (germline): SEHNR, FQNEAQ (reference sequence). V gave up 1 base and J gave up 8 bases, with 14 bases separating them. This CDR3 spans 14 amino acids. This CDR3 reads CASSLDQQGAGYTF. The CDR3 region has the DNA TGTGCCAGCAGCTTAGATCAACAGGGAGCGGGCTACACCTTC. The whole variable domain, filled in from reference TRBV7-9 and TRBJ1-2, reads DTGVSQNPRHKITKRGQNVTFRCDPISEHNRLYWYRQTLGQGPEFLTYFQNEAQLEKSRLLSDRFSAERPKGSFSTLEIQRTEQGDSAMYLCASSLDQQGAGYTFGSGTRLTVV.

This clone came up once. J is TRBJ2-1 and V is TRBV7-2; 10 nucleotides agree with TRBD1. The germline V gene has CDR1 SGHTA and CDR2 FQGNSA. This CDR3 has 15 amino acids. The V gene end was trimmed by 2 bases and the J gene end by 5 bases; junction bases not matched to a gene: 3. For the CDR3, the DNA is TGTGCCAGCAGCTTACAGGGACAGGGGAACAATGAGCAGTTCTTC. Its translation: CASSLQGQGNNEQFF.

The chain recombines TRBV27 with TRBJ2-3; 13 bases are a match to TRBD2. CDR3 length: 18 residues. Germline CDR1 reads MNHEY; CDR2 reads SMNVEV (reference sequence). Unmatched junction bases numbered 11, after V lost 4 bases and J lost 4 bases. CDR3 DNA sequence: TGTGCCAGCAGTTATTGGACTAGCGGGAGAAAGGACGCAGATACGCAGTATTTT. Translating it yields CASSYWTSGRKDADTQYF.

In nucleotides, the CDR3 is TGTGCCAGCAGTCTCTCGTTCGAGCAGTACTTC. Translating gives CASSLSFEQYF. The rearrangement links TRBV7-2 to TRBJ2-7; no clear D gene. This CDR3 is built from 11 residues. Trimming removed 6 bases from V and 6 bases from J, with 9 bases in between. CDR1 is SGHTA and CDR2 is FQGNSA in the germline V gene. The variable domain in full, with the rest retrieved from reference TRBV7-2 and TRBJ2-7, is GAGVSQSPSNKVTEKGKDVELRCDPISGHTALYWYRQSLGQGLEFLIYFQGNSAPDKSGLPSDRFSAERTGGSVSTLTIQRTQQEDSAVYLCASSLSFEQYFGPGTRLTVT.

The J gene is TRBJ2-7, the V gene TRBV7-2; 7 bases agree with TRBD2. V gave up 1 base and J gave up 3 bases; unmatched junction bases: 12. This CDR3 contains 17 residues. Looked up from germline, CDR1 is SGHTA and CDR2 is FQGNSA. This CDR3 is CASSLESYGGGYYEQYF. CDR3 sequence (DNA): TGTGCCAGCAGCTTAGAGTCGTACGGCGGGGGATACTACGAGCAGTACTTC.

The chain has TRBV18 and TRBJ1-5; D gene unclear. CDR1 is KGHSH, CDR2 LQKENI, per germline. V lost 2 bases to trimming and J lost 0 bases, with 11 bases between them. The length of the CDR3 is 16 residues. In DNA, the CDR3 is TGTGCCAGCTCACCAGGTGCTCAACTTAGCAATCAGCCCCAGCATTTT. Translation: CASSPGAQLSNQPQHF.

V usage is TRBV7-7 and J usage is TRBJ2-5; 8 nucleotides match TRBD1. The germline CDR1 and CDR2 sequences are SSHAT and FNYEAQ (reference sequence). The CDR3 is 14 residues long. Germline trimming cut 5 bases from V and 4 bases from J; bases unmatched to any gene: 6. The CDR3 region is CASSKDRVGETQYF. DNA of the CDR3: TGTGCCAGCAGCAAGGACAGGGTTGGAGAGACCCAGTACTTC. Using reference TRBV7-7 and TRBJ2-5 for the parts outside the CDR3, the full variable domain is GAGVSQSPRYKVTKRGQDVTLRCDPISSHATLYWYQQALGQGPEFLTYFNYEAQPDKSGLPSDRFSAERPEGSISTLTIQRTEQRDSAMYRCASSKDRVGETQYFGPGTRLLVL.

This clone was found many times. The V gene is TRBV5-4, the J gene TRBJ1-1; D gene unclear. This CDR3 is built from 13 residues. Germline assignment: CDR1 SGHNT and CDR2 YYREEE (reference sequence). V was trimmed by 3 bases and J by 0 bases, leaving 6 bases between them. CDR3 nucleotide sequence: TGTGCCAGCAGCTCGGAGATGAACACTGAAGCTTTCTTT. It encodes CASSSEMNTEAFF.

This chain uses TRBV24-1 with TRBJ2-1; tentative D call: TRBD2 (5 bases). Germline CDR1 reads KGHDR; CDR2 reads SFDVKD. The V end was cut by 4 bases, the J end by 4 bases, with 13 bases between. CDR3 length equals 15 residues. CDR3 DNA sequence: TGTGCCACCAGTGACCCTGGGAGAGGGTACAATGAGCAGTTCTTC. Translation gives CATSDPGRGYNEQFF.

The chain employs TRBV19 and TRBJ2-7; tentatively, D is TRBD2 (5 bases). V lost 1 base, J lost 3 bases, and 10 bases lay in between. Germline V gene data show CDR1 as LNHDA and CDR2 as SQIVND (reference sequence). The CDR3 contains 14 residues. The CDR3 loop reads CASSIAGRDYEQYF. CDR3 bases: TGTGCCAGTAGTATAGCAGGACGGGACTACGAGCAGTACTTC.

This chain joins TRBV7-8 and TRBJ2-1; 11 bases agree with TRBD2. Germline V gene sequence: CDR1 SGHVS, CDR2 FQNEAQ. The CDR3 length is 15 residues. J lost 3 bases, V lost 7 bases, and 5 bases had no gene match. CDR3 in DNA: TGTGCCAGCACCCTAGCGGGAGGCCTCTACAATGAGCAGTTCTTC. Its protein is CASTLAGGLYNEQFF.

A few counts support this clone. V is TRBV7-8 and J is TRBJ2-2, with 14 bases matching TRBD2. Per germline, CDR1 SGHVS and CDR2 FQNEAQ. V gave up 3 bases and J gave up 5 bases; unmatched junction bases: 8. This CDR3 is built from 18 residues. This CDR3 reads CASSLAGTSGSYTGELFF. For the CDR3, the DNA is TGTGCCAGCAGCTTGGCCGGGACTAGCGGGAGTTATACCGGGGAGCTGTTTTTT.

There are a few counts of this clone. This rearrangement joins TRBV7-8 to TRBJ2-7; 11 bases are shared with TRBD2. Germline V lookup: CDR1 SGHVS, CDR2 FQNEAQ. Trimming at V came to 0 bases and at J to 5 bases, leaving 18 bases not matched to a gene. This CDR3 has 20 amino acids. The CDR3: CASSLAEVTSGRANTHEQYF. CDR3 DNA: TGTGCCAGCAGCTTAGCGGAAGTAACTAGCGGGAGAGCAAACACCCACGAGCAGTACTTC.

This clone was found many times. DNA of the CDR3: TGTGCCAGCAGCCGAATTGAACAGGGCGTCTATGGCTACACCTTC. This encodes CASSRIEQGVYGYTF. The chain combines TRBV5-4 with TRBJ1-2, with a tentative D call TRBD1 (6 bases). This CDR3 is built from 15 residues. Trimming shortened V by 4 bases and J by 4 bases, and 17 bases separated the two germline ends. CDR1 and CDR2 from the germline V gene are SGHNT and YYREEE (reference sequence).

This chain links TRBV7-2 with TRBJ2-3; 9 bases match TRBD1. The V gene end was trimmed by 5 bases and the J gene end by 3 bases; junction bases not matched to a gene: 9. Germline lookup yields CDR1 SGHTA and CDR2 FQGNSA. CDR3 size: 16 residues. The CDR3 region has the DNA TGTGCCAGCAGCCGCCAGGGACAGGGTTCGACAGATACGCAGTATTTT. Translating gives CASSRQGQGSTDTQYF.